One sample yielded the 25 T cell receptor beta chains listed below, sequenced in a study of regulatory T cells in long-lasting Graves disease. Documented time point: persistent/refractory GD, antithyroid drugs over 5 years with positive TRAb. From RNA extracted from PBMCs, the TCR library was made. Arm-PCR with iRepertoire HTBI primers amplified the CDR3 regions for these TCR beta libraries. TCRdb independently ran MiXCR on the multiplex PCR reads; one entry per CDR3 protein. The profile shows more than 650,000 distinct CDR3 sequences, around 30% of them singletons. Sample: peripheral blood mononuclear cells (PBMCs), taken when the disease was refractory, from a patient treated with antithyroid drugs. The receptors were sampled from a female donor with Graves disease.

The chain combines TRBV10-3 with TRBJ1-1; a possible D gene is TRBD1 (5 bases). The germline V and J ends were trimmed by 0 bases and 5 bases, with 13 bases remaining between them. The CDR3 contains 15 residues. CDR1 ENHRY and CDR2 SYGVKD come from the germline V gene. DNA for the CDR3: TGTGCCATCAGTGAGTCGATCACAGGCGGGACTGAAGCTTTCTTT. Amino acids: CAISESITGGTEAFF.

The chain uses TRBV30 and TRBJ1-6; tentative D call: TRBD1 (6 bases). This CDR3 region has 13 residues. V was pared by 4 bases and J by 8 bases, with 12 bases between. Germline-derived CDR1 and CDR2 are GTSNPN and SVGIG (reference sequence). CDR3 nucleotides: TGTGCCTGGACGAAACAGGGTGATTCACCCCTCCACTTT. Translating it yields CAWTKQGDSPLHF.

This clonotype turned up a few times. The rearrangement uses TRBV24-1 and TRBJ1-4; 10 bases fit TRBD1. The V gene's germline CDR1 is KGHDR and CDR2 SFDVKD. After removal of 4 bases from V and 6 bases from J, the junction contained 4 bases not matched to a gene. The CDR3 has 15 residues. CDR3 sequence (DNA): TGTGCCACCAGTGACTCTGGACAGGGGGATGAAAAACTGTTTTTT. Translated: CATSDSGQGDEKLFF.

This clonotype was observed at least ten times. The gene calls are TRBV2 and TRBJ1-1; D is perhaps TRBD1 (5 bases). Germline assignment: CDR1 SNHLY and CDR2 FYNNEI. The CDR3 covers 14 residues. Trimming removed 7 bases at V and 1 base at J, with 13 bases between. The CDR3 region has the DNA TGTGCCAGCATCCTAAACCAGGGGAACACTGAAGCTTTCTTT. Its protein product is CASILNQGNTEAFF.

The chain employs TRBV6-1 and TRBJ1-5; D might be TRBD1 (6 bases). CDR1 is MNHNS, CDR2 SASEGT, per germline. Between the trimmed V and J ends, which lost 7 bases and 1 base, there was a span of 11 bases. This CDR3 is 14 amino acids long. For the CDR3, the DNA is TGTGCCAGCAACACAGGGAGAAGCAATCAGCCCCAGCATTTT. This encodes CASNTGRSNQPQHF.

Here the CDR3 reads CSVDGPSGRGYEQYF. In DNA, the CDR3 is TGCAGCGTTGATGGACCATCGGGCAGGGGGTACGAGCAGTACTTC. This rearrangement joins TRBV29-1 to TRBJ2-7, with TRBD1 matching 7 bases. The ends lost 3 bases at V and 4 bases at J; junction bases unmatched: 12. The CDR3 runs to 15 residues. Per the germline V gene, CDR1 is SQVTM and CDR2 is ANQGSEA.

This clonotype has just a few counts. The chain uses TRBV20-1 and TRBJ1-1; 12 nucleotides match TRBD1. The CDR3 is made up of 17 amino acids. With V trimmed by 5 bases and J by 4 bases, 14 bases remained unmatched. In germline, CDR1 is DFQATT, CDR2 SNEGSKA (reference sequence). The CDR3 DNA reads TGCAGTGCTCCTTCCCCTATGGGACAGGGGGCGCGCACTGAAGCTTTCTTT. Protein sequence: CSAPSPMGQGARTEAFF.

The rearrangement joins TRBV15 to TRBJ1-2, with TRBD1 identical over 9 bases. The V and J ends lost 6 bases and 4 bases, in that order; junction bases with no gene match: 12. Germline assignment: CDR1 LNHNV and CDR2 YYDKDF (reference sequence). The CDR3 totals 16 residues. The DNA of the CDR3 is TGTGCCACCAGTTGGGACAGGGCACAGGACCCCTATGGCTACACCTTC. Translated: CATSWDRAQDPYGYTF. Variable domain in full (rest from reference TRBV15 and TRBJ1-2): DAMVIQNPRYQVTQFGKPVTLSCSQTLNHNVMYWYQQKSSQAPKLLFHYYDKDFNNEADTPDNFQSRRPNTSFCFLDIRSPGLGDTAMYLCATSWDRAQDPYGYTFGSGTRLTVV.

This clonotype was observed at least ten times. The chain employs TRBV28 and TRBJ1-2; no definite D call. The V gene lost 6 bases and the J gene lost 4 bases, with 9 bases spanning the gap. The CDR3 totals 12 residues. CDR1 is MDHEN and CDR2 is SYDVKM in the germline V gene. Here the CDR3 reads CASRTPPYGYTF. The CDR3 nucleotides are TGTGCCAGCAGGACCCCCCCCTATGGCTACACCTTC.

This clonotype was picked up a small number of times. The chain employs TRBV20-1 and TRBJ2-5; 9 positions agree with TRBD2. The length of the CDR3 is 14 residues. Unmatched junction bases numbered 5, after V lost 1 base and J lost 5 bases. Germline assignment: CDR1 DFQATT and CDR2 SNEGSKA (reference sequence). The CDR3 DNA is TGCAGTGCTAGAGGTCTAGCGGGAACCGAGACCCAGTACTTC. It encodes CSARGLAGTETQYF.

J is TRBJ2-6 and V is TRBV2; weak D call: TRBD2 (6 bases). CDR3 length: 17 amino acids. CDR1 and CDR2 (germline): SNHLY, FYNNEI. The V gene lost 6 bases and the J gene lost 0 bases, with 15 bases spanning the gap. The CDR3 is CASRPGLSPSGANVLTF. For the CDR3, the DNA is TGTGCCAGCAGGCCGGGACTTTCACCCTCTGGGGCCAACGTCCTGACTTTC. The complete variable domain, with remaining parts taken from reference TRBV2 and TRBJ2-6, reads EPEVTQTPSHQVTQMGQEVILRCVPISNHLYFYWYRQILGQKVEFLVSFYNNEISEKSEIFDDQFSVERPDGSNFTLKIRSTKLEDSAMYFCASRPGLSPSGANVLTFGAGSRLTVL.

This clonotype has ten or more counts. This chain connects TRBV28 to TRBJ1-4; D remains unclear. With 5 bases removed from V and 8 bases from J, the gap between germline ends came to 6 bases. CDR3 length: 11 residues. The germline CDR1 and CDR2 sequences are MDHEN and SYDVKM. The CDR3 spells CASSIEEKLFF. Written as DNA, the CDR3 is TGTGCCAGCAGTATAGAAGAAAAACTGTTTTTT.

This chain joins TRBV13 and TRBJ1-2; D ambiguous. The length of the CDR3 is 14 residues. Trimming stripped 5 bases from V and 1 base from J, with 11 bases between. Germline-derived CDR1 and CDR2 are PRHDT and FYEKMQ (reference sequence). CDR3 sequence reads: CASSNKTLNYGYTF. In DNA, the CDR3 is TGTGCCAGCAGCAACAAGACACTTAACTATGGCTACACCTTC.

The chain employs TRBV28 and TRBJ1-6, with 7 bases fitting TRBD1. CDR3 length: 17 residues. J was trimmed by 8 bases and V by 2 bases; bases with no gene match: 12. Germline values: CDR1 MDHEN, CDR2 SYDVKM. CDR3 amino acids: CASSLIGQGVLYSPLHF. DNA for the CDR3: TGTGCCAGCAGTTTAATCGGGCAGGGGGTTCTCTATTCACCCCTCCACTTT. The full variable domain, completed using reference TRBV28 and TRBJ1-6, is DVKVTQSSRYLVKRTGEKVFLECVQDMDHENMFWYRQDPGLGLRLIYFSYDVKMKEKGDIPEGYSVSREKKERFSLILESASTNQTSMYLCASSLIGQGVLYSPLHFGNGTRLTVT.

This clonotype was seen only a few times. CDR3 in amino acids: CASSLRERGSPLHF. Here the CDR3 DNA reads TGCGCCAGCAGCTTGCGGGAAAGGGGATCACCCCTCCACTTT. The chain recombines TRBV5-1 with TRBJ1-6; D may be TRBD1 (5 bases). This CDR3 contains 14 residues. Per germline, CDR1 SGHRS and CDR2 YFSETQ. V lost 1 base, J lost 10 bases, and 12 bases lay in between.

This sequence joins TRBV29-1 and TRBJ1-1; 7 bases are shared with TRBD1. Germline CDR1 and CDR2: SQVTM and ANQGSEA. The CDR3 has 13 residues. The trim removed 7 bases at V and 1 base at J, leaving 6 bases unmatched. The CDR3 DNA follows: TGCAGCGCCGGAACAGGGGAGAACACTGAAGCTTTCTTT. Protein product: CSAGTGENTEAFF.

This clonotype occurred many times. This chain connects TRBV6-1 to TRBJ1-5, with 7 bases aligning to TRBD1. Germline lookup yields CDR1 MNHNS and CDR2 SASEGT. V gave up 8 bases and J gave up 2 bases; unmatched junction bases: 6. CDR3 length: 14 amino acids. The CDR3 DNA follows: TGTGCCAGCTTAGGGGGCTGGGGCAATCAGCCCCAGCATTTT. Protein sequence: CASLGGWGNQPQHF.

The chain has TRBV20-1 and TRBJ1-1; maybe TRBD1 (6 bases). CDR1 and CDR2 from the germline V gene are DFQATT and SNEGSKA (reference sequence). The CDR3 runs 12 residues. Trimming took off 5 bases at V and 5 bases at J, with 12 bases between the two ends. The CDR3 DNA sequence: TGCAGTGCTGCAACAGGGAGAACTGAAGCTTTCTTT. It is translated as CSAATGRTEAFF.

This clonotype was observed a handful of times. The genes are TRBV29-1 and TRBJ1-2, with D possibly matching TRBD1 (6 bases). Trimming shortened V by 7 bases and J by 6 bases, and 24 bases separated the two germline ends. The germline gives CDR1 SQVTM, CDR2 ANQGSEA. This CDR3 has 15 residues. DNA for the CDR3: TGCAGCGGAGGAGGAGGGGGGGTTGGAGGCGATGGCTACACCTTC. This sequence encodes CSGGGGGVGGDGYTF.

The gene calls are TRBV29-1 and TRBJ2-5, with D possibly being TRBD2 (6 bases). The CDR3 sequence is 11 residues long. CDR1 and CDR2 (germline): SQVTM, ANQGSEA. The ends were cut back, 5 bases at V and 4 bases at J, with 8 bases in the middle. CDR3 region: CSVLGGETQYF. In DNA form, the CDR3 reads TGCAGCGTTTTGGGGGGAGAGACCCAGTACTTC.

This clonotype was recorded a few times. The CDR3 loop reads CASSEWKGAGGGYTF. CDR3 in DNA: TGTGCCAGCAGTGAATGGAAGGGGGCAGGAGGGGGCTACACCTTC. The chain couples TRBV25-1 to TRBJ1-2; TRBD1 matches 7 bases. Germline V CDR1 and CDR2: MGHDK, SYGVNS. The V and J ends lost 1 base and 8 bases, in that order; junction bases with no gene match: 10. This CDR3 has 15 residues.

The rearrangement uses TRBV10-3 and TRBJ2-7; D not resolved. The V gene lost 3 bases and the J gene lost 4 bases, with 4 bases spanning the gap. The germline CDR1 and CDR2 sequences are ENHRY and SYGVKD. The CDR3 totals 11 residues. This CDR3 is CAISDIYEQYF. In nucleotides, the CDR3 is TGTGCCATCAGTGACATTTACGAGCAGTACTTC.

The table lists this clonotype with many counts. This chain connects TRBV7-3 to TRBJ2-5; 7 bases fit TRBD2. The CDR3 runs 15 residues. Germline V gene sequence: CDR1 SGHTA, CDR2 FQGTGA. Unmatched junction bases numbered 8, after V lost 2 bases and J lost 5 bases. The DNA of the CDR3 is TGTGCCAGCAGCTTACGGAGCGGGACGGCGGAGACCCAGTACTTC. Its translation: CASSLRSGTAETQYF. The full variable domain, with the rest looked up from reference TRBV7-3 and TRBJ2-5, is GAGVSQTPSNKVTEKGKYVELRCDPISGHTALYWYRQSLGQGPEFLIYFQGTGAADDSGLPNDRFFAVRPEGSVSTLKIQRTERGDSAVYLCASSLRSGTAETQYFGPGTRLLVL.

The chain recombines TRBV12-3 or TRBV12-4 with TRBJ2-7; 7 bases agree with TRBD2. CDR3 length: 13 residues. Trimming took 6 bases from V and 2 from J; bases not matched to a gene: 4. In nucleotides, the CDR3 is TGTGCCAGCAGAACTAGCGTCACCTACGAGCAGTACTTC. Residues: CASRTSVTYEQYF.

This clonotype occurred a few times. J is TRBJ1-2 and V is TRBV7-6; 9 positions agree with TRBD1. The CDR3 consists of 17 residues. Unmatched junction bases numbered 11, after V lost 6 bases and J lost 0 bases. The germline V gene encodes CDR1 SGHVS and CDR2 FNYEAQ. CDR3 protein: CASSLWDRESSNYGYTF. CDR3 nucleotides: TGTGCCAGCAGTTTATGGGACAGGGAGAGTTCTAACTATGGCTACACCTTC.